This note documents a single T cell receptor beta chain sequence. Original data processing: By means of reference gene primer amplification, nucleated cell counts were estimated. TCRdb's table, derived via immunoSEQ multiplex PCR, lists solely in-frame clones and lacks some. V and J calls and clone size are as listed in that table; D and trimming were resolved from the DNA. This sample has over 90,000 clones, with about 91% found just once. This sample stems from a study of blood T cell repertoires in COVID-19. Study overall: Samples taken during acute and convalescent COVID-19 were collected in the United States, Italy and Spain. PBMCs, B-cell-depleted T cells, or T cells were the source of the cDNA or gDNA that made up the material.

The CDR3 is 15 residues long. Unmatched junction bases numbered 5, after V lost 3 bases and J lost 4 bases. Germline values: CDR1 MNHNY, CDR2 SVGAGI (reference sequence). This receptor was identified in a man between 18 and 35 years old with acute or convalescent COVID-19. The J gene is TRBJ2-3, the V gene TRBV6-6; 9 bases map to TRBD2. Material: peripheral blood. The CDR3 DNA follows: TGTGCCAGCAGTTATAGGACTAGCGCCTCAGATACGCAGTATTTT. This codes for CASSYRTSASDTQYF.